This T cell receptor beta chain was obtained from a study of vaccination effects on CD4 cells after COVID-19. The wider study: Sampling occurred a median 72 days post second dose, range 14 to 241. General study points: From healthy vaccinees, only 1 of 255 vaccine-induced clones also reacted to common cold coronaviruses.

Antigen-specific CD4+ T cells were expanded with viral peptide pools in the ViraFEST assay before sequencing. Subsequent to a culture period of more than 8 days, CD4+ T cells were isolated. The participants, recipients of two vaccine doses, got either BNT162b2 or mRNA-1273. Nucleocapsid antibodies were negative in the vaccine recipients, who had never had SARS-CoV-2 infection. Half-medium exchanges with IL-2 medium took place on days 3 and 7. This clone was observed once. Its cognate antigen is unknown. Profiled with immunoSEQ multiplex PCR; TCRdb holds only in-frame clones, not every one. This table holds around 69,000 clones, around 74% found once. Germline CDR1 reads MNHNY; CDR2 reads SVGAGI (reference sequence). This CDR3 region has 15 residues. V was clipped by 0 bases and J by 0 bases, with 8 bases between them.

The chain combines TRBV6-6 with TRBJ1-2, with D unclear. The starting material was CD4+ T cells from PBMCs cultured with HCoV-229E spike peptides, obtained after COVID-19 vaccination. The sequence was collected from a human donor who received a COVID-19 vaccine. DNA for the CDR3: TGTGCCAGCAGTTACTCGACCGCTCCTAACTATGGCTACACCTTC. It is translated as CASSYSTAPNYGYTF.